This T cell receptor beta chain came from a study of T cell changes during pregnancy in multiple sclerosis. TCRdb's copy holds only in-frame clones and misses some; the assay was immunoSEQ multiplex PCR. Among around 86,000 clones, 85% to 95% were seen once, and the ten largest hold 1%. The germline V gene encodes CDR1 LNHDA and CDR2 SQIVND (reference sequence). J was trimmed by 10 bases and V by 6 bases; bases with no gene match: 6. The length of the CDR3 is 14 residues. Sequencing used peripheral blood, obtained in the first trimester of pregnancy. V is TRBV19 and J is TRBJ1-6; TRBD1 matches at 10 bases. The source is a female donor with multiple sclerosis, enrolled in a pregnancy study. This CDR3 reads CASSQTGGGSPLHF. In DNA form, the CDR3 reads TGTGCCAGTAGCCAGACAGGGGGCGGATCACCCCTCCACTTT. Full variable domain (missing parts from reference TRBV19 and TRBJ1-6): DGGITQSPKYLFRKEGQNVTLSCEQNLNHDAMYWYRQDPGQGLRLIYYSQIVNDFQKGDIAEGYSVSREKKESFPLTVTSAQKNPTAFYLCASSQTGGGSPLHFGNGTRLTVT.